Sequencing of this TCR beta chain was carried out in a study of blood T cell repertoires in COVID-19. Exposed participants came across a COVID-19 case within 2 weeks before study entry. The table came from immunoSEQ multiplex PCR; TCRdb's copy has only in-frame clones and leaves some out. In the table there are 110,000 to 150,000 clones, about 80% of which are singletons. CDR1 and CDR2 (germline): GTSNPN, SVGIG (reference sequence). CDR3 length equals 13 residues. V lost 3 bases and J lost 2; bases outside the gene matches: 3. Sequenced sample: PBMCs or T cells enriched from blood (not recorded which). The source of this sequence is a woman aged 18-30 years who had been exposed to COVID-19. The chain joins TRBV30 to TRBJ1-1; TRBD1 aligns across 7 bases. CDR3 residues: CAWRRQGNTEAFF. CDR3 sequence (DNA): TGTGCCTGGAGACGACAGGGTAACACTGAAGCTTTCTTT.